These T cell receptor beta chains were read from a single sample in a study of T cells in Graves' hyperthyroidism and ophthalmopathy. One entry per CDR3 protein results from TCRdb running MiXCR on the multiplex PCR reads. The sample carries 300,000 to 450,000 distinct CDR3 sequences, 20% to 30% recorded once. Sequencing was done on a sample of blood. Source of these receptors: a man aged 50 to 59 with Graves' hyperthyroidism. Each CDR3 is given with its conserved first and last residue. The D gene is left open where the match is weak. Size is stated for part of the rows, as once, few or many counts, or as a class when the clone is expanded.

abundance | j_gene | d_gene | len | v_gene | CDR3nt | CDR3aa
few | TRBJ2-5 | - | 15 | TRBV7-9 | TGTGCCAGCAGCGCCACATGGAACAGAGAAGAGACCCAGTACTTC | CASSATWNREETQYF
once | TRBJ2-1 | TRBD2 | 14 | TRBV15 | TGTGCCACCAGGCCACGGGAGGCGTACAATGAGCAGTTCTTC | CATRPREAYNEQFF
few | TRBJ2-7 | TRBD1 | 16 | TRBV19 | TGTGCCAGTAGTGCCAAACCGGGACAGGGGATATACGAGCAGTACTTC | CASSAKPGQGIYEQYF
few | TRBJ1-1 | TRBD1 | 15 | TRBV7-2 | TGTGCCAGCAGCCCGGACAGGGGAATGAACACTGAAGCTTTCTTT | CASSPDRGMNTEAFF
few | TRBJ2-5 | - | 15 | TRBV28 | TGTGCCAGCAGTTTCGTCTCGGCAGGGGAGGGGACCCAGTACTTC | CASSFVSAGEGTQYF
many | TRBJ2-1 | TRBD1 | 15 | TRBV11-2 | TGTGCCAGCAGCTCCGGGACAGGGGGCTACAATGAGCAGTTCTTC | CASSSGTGGYNEQFF
many | TRBJ1-1 | - | 14 | TRBV28 | TGTGCCAGCAGGGCAGGGATTCGGAACACTGAAGCTTTCTTT | CASRAGIRNTEAFF
- | TRBJ1-3 | - | 14 | TRBV28 | TGTGCCAGCAGTCCGGAACGCTCTGGAAACACCATATATTTT | CASSPERSGNTIYF
- | TRBJ2-1 | TRBD2 | 15 | TRBV12-3/TRBV12-4 | TGTGCCAGCACCCCTAGCGGGAGAATATACAATGAGCAGTTCTTC | CASTPSGRIYNEQFF
few | TRBJ2-7 | - | 15 | TRBV6-5 | TGTGCCAGCAGTTACTCCGGACACAGCTCCTACGAGCAGTACTTC | CASSYSGHSSYEQYF
- | TRBJ1-1 | - | 15 | TRBV24-1 | TGTGCCACCAGTGATACCCAGGGAAGTATCGCTGAAGCTTTCTTT | CATSDTQGSIAEAFF
- | TRBJ1-5 | - | 16 | TRBV7-9 | TGTGCCAGCAGGATCGGCAGCCCAAGCCCCAATCAGCCCCAGCATTTT | CASRIGSPSPNQPQHF
- | TRBJ2-7 | TRBD1 | 14 | TRBV3-1 | TGTGCCAGCAGCCAAGAGGACAGGGGACTGGAGCAGTACTTC | CASSQEDRGLEQYF
- | TRBJ2-5 | - | 15 | TRBV18 | TGTGCCAGCTCGCTGTCTGGGACTGTTCAAGAGACCCAGTACTTC | CASSLSGTVQETQYF
- | TRBJ2-7 | TRBD2 | 16 | TRBV20-1 | TGCAGTGCCACCACCATAGCGGGAGTAGGTAGGGATGAGCAGTACTTC | CSATTIAGVGRDEQYF
- | TRBJ1-1 | TRBD1 | 13 | TRBV6-1 | TGTGCCAGCAGGAACAGGGGTTCGATTGAAGCTTTCTTT | CASRNRGSIEAFF
few | TRBJ2-7 | - | 16 | TRBV5-6 | TGTGCCAGCAGCTTGGCGGGGACGGCACGGTCCTACGAGCAGTACTTC | CASSLAGTARSYEQYF
- | TRBJ2-1 | - | 14 | TRBV7-6 | TGTGCCAGCAGCTACGCGGGACCGTACAATGAGCAGTTCTTC | CASSYAGPYNEQFF
few | TRBJ2-5 | - | 13 | TRBV5-1 | TGCGCCAGCTGGAGCACCGAGGCGGAGACCCAGTACTTC | CASWSTEAETQYF
- | TRBJ2-1 | TRBD2 | 19 | TRBV24-1 | TGTGCCACCAGTGATTTGTCGTCGGCTAGCGGGAGCTCCTACAATGAGCAGTTCTTC | CATSDLSSASGSSYNEQFF
- | TRBJ2-1 | TRBD1 | 15 | TRBV20-1 | TGCAGTGCTAAGCAATCGACAGGGGACCACAATGAGCAGTTCTTC | CSAKQSTGDHNEQFF
- | TRBJ2-3 | - | 13 | TRBV5-5 | TGTGCCAGCAGCTTCCAACCTAAGGATACGCAGTATTTT | CASSFQPKDTQYF
- | TRBJ2-7 | TRBD2 | 14 | TRBV6-2/TRBV6-3 | TGTGCCAGCAGTTACTCCGCGGGAGTCTACGGGCAGTACTTC | CASSYSAGVYGQYF
- | TRBJ1-4 | - | 12 | TRBV19 | TGTGCCAGTAGTCGTGGATATGAAAAACTGTTTTTT | CASSRGYEKLFF
few | TRBJ2-7 | TRBD2 | 15 | TRBV20-1 | TGCAGTGCTAGAGATTCGGCGGGAGCCTCCTACGAGCAGTACTTC | CSARDSAGASYEQYF
- | TRBJ2-1 | TRBD2 | 15 | TRBV30 | TGTGCCTGGAGTGTGGGAGGGGCCGGTTACAATGAGCAGTTCTTC | CAWSVGGAGYNEQFF
- | TRBJ2-5 | TRBD2 | 12 | TRBV10-1 | TGCGCCACCACGGGAGGGGGGGAGACCCAGTACTTC | CATTGGGETQYF
- | TRBJ2-3 | - | 17 | TRBV24-1 | TGTGCCACCAGTGATTTTAGTATAGGAGGGGACCAGTATACGCAGTATTTT | CATSDFSIGGDQYTQYF
- | TRBJ2-6 | TRBD2 | 19 | TRBV5-6 | TGTGCCAGCAGCCCCCCTTGGGCTAGCGGTCCATCTGGGGCCAACGTCCTGACTTTC | CASSPPWASGPSGANVLTF
- | TRBJ2-3 | - | 13 | TRBV20-1 | TGCAGTGTACAGGACTTTTCCACAGATACGCAGTATTTT | CSVQDFSTDTQYF
many | TRBJ2-7 | TRBD1 | 15 | TRBV11-1 | TGTGCCAGCAGCTTAGCGGGACAGGGTATTGACGAGCAGTACTTC | CASSLAGQGIDEQYF
many | TRBJ2-3 | - | 14 | TRBV30 | TGTGCCTGGAGTTCCGGGCTGAGCACAGATACGCAGTATTTT | CAWSSGLSTDTQYF
many | TRBJ1-5 | - | 15 | TRBV7-2 | TGTGCCAGCAGCCGGCGGGGGCAGGGGAGTCAGCCCCAGCATTTT | CASSRRGQGSQPQHF
many | TRBJ2-7 | - | 14 | TRBV11-1 | TGTGCCAGCAGCCTCAGCGGTACCCCCTACGAGCAGTACTTC | CASSLSGTPYEQYF
few | TRBJ1-2 | TRBD1 | 14 | TRBV6-1 | TGTGCCAGCAGCTCCTGGACAGGGGGCCTTGGCTACACCTTC | CASSSWTGGLGYTF
many | TRBJ2-7 | - | 14 | TRBV7-9 | TGTGCCAGCAGCCAGAGCGGGTCCTCCTACGAGCAGTACTTC | CASSQSGSSYEQYF
many | TRBJ2-3 | TRBD2 | 16 | TRBV28 | TGTGCCAGCAGTCCTCAGGGCGGGAGGAAAACAGATACGCAGTATTTT | CASSPQGGRKTDTQYF